This entry lists 10 T cell receptor beta chains sequenced from one sample in a study of cytomegalovirus exposure and HLA in healthy donors. Some clones are missing from TCRdb's copy, which holds only in-frame ones; the method was immunoSEQ multiplex PCR. This sample yields over 150,000 clones, of which 86% are seen a single time; 20% to 25% belongs to the top ten. The sample consisted of PBMCs. All receptors derive from a man between 18 and 35 years old in good health and CMV-seropositive.

The genes are TRBV5-1 and TRBJ2-5; TRBD2 matches 12 bases. The CDR3 has 17 amino acids. Trimming removed 5 bases from V and 5 bases from J; junction bases left unmatched: 13. Germline V gives CDR1 SGHRS, CDR2 YFSETQ. The CDR3 nucleotides read TGCGCCAGCAGACTTGGAGCTAGCGGGGGGGCCCGGGAGACCCAGTACTTC. It codes for CASRLGASGGARETQYF.

The chain combines TRBV5-1 with TRBJ2-7; 12 bases map to TRBD2. Trimming removed 4 bases from V and 2 bases from J; junction bases left unmatched: 10. The CDR3 sequence is 17 residues long. From germline, CDR1 is SGHRS and CDR2 YFSETQ. This CDR3 reads CASSQLAGGSVPYEQYF. In DNA form, the CDR3 reads TGCGCCAGCAGCCAACTAGCGGGGGGTTCGGTTCCCTACGAGCAGTACTTC.

The chain has TRBV30 and TRBJ1-2; D unclear. The CDR3 is 13 amino acids. CDR1 GTSNPN and CDR2 SVGIG come from the germline V gene (reference sequence). V was cut by 2 bases and J by 6 bases, with 13 bases left in between. As DNA, the CDR3 is TGTGCCTGGAGTCCACTGCGGGGAGATGGCTACACCTTC. Translation gives CAWSPLRGDGYTF.

The chain joins TRBV10-2 to TRBJ1-1, with 8 bases that match TRBD1. The CDR3 has 14 amino acids. Germline CDR1 WSHSY, CDR2 SAAADI. V lost 6 bases to trimming and J lost 1 base; unmatched junction nucleotides: 4. CDR3 protein: CASRDRGGNTEAFF. The CDR3 DNA sequence: TGCGCCAGCAGAGACAGGGGAGGGAACACTGAAGCTTTCTTT.

The chain uses TRBV7-8 and TRBJ1-5, with D hard to call. The germline V gene encodes CDR1 SGHVS and CDR2 FQNEAQ. The CDR3 totals 16 residues. V was pared by 1 base and J by 0 bases, with 10 bases between. The chain's CDR3 is CASSLERLTSNQPQHF. For the CDR3, the DNA is TGTGCCAGCAGCTTAGAGAGACTGACTAGCAATCAGCCCCAGCATTTT. Looking up the rest from reference TRBV7-8 and TRBJ1-5 gives the full variable domain: GAGVSQSPRYKVAKRGQDVALRCDPISGHVSLFWYQQALGQGPEFLTYFQNEAQLDKSGLPSDRFFAERPEGSVSTLKIQRTQQEDSAVYLCASSLERLTSNQPQHFGDGTRLSIL.

The rearrangement joins TRBV5-4 to TRBJ2-1; 9 bases map to TRBD1. The CDR3 covers 15 residues. Germline-derived CDR1 and CDR2 are SGHNT and YYREEE (reference sequence). Germline trimming cut 3 bases from V and 3 bases from J; bases unmatched to any gene: 4. The CDR3 DNA reads TGTGCCAGCAGCTACTCGGACAGGGGCTACAATGAGCAGTTCTTC. Protein sequence: CASSYSDRGYNEQFF.

V usage is TRBV7-6 and J usage is TRBJ2-1, with D possibly matching TRBD2 (6 bases). CDR1 SGHVS and CDR2 FNYEAQ come from the germline V gene. This CDR3 has 16 amino acids. Trimming removed 0 bases from V and 5 bases from J, with 14 bases in between. CDR3 loop: CASSLAGSGKDNEQFF. CDR3 nucleotides: TGTGCCAGCAGCTTAGCGGGTAGCGGTAAGGACAATGAGCAGTTCTTC. The full variable domain, completed using reference TRBV7-6 and TRBJ2-1, is GAGVSQSPRYKVTKRGQDVALRCDPISGHVSLYWYRQALGQGPEFLTYFNYEAQQDKSGLPNDRFSAERPEGSISTLTIQRTEQRDSAMYRCASSLAGSGKDNEQFFGPGTRLTVL.

The chain uses TRBV2 and TRBJ1-4; 7 positions agree with TRBD1. The CDR3 spans 13 residues. Germline CDR1 and CDR2: SNHLY and FYNNEI. The ends lost 7 bases at V and 4 bases at J; junction bases unmatched: 3. CDR3 in amino acids: CASIRQGNEKLFF. The CDR3 DNA follows: TGTGCCAGCATCCGACAGGGTAATGAAAAACTGTTTTTT.

This clone is a singleton in its sample. The chain is built from TRBV18 and TRBJ1-2; 8 bases agree with TRBD1. V was clipped by 5 bases and J by 7 bases; unmatched bases: 3. The germline gives CDR1 KGHSH, CDR2 LQKENI. CDR3 length: 12 residues. CDR3 protein: CASSGRGLGYTF. Written as DNA, the CDR3 is TGTGCCAGCTCAGGCAGGGGGCTTGGCTACACCTTC.

The chain carries TRBV4-3 and TRBJ1-2; no firm D call. This CDR3 is 15 amino acids long. Germline loops: CDR1 LGHNA, CDR2 YSLEER. Trimming took 1 base from V and 2 from J, leaving 11 bases between them. For the CDR3, the DNA is TGCGCCAGCAGCCAAGCCCCGGGTGAGAACTATGGCTACACCTTC. Amino acid sequence: CASSQAPGENYGYTF.